This T cell receptor (beta chain) comes out of a study of regulatory T cells in long-lasting Graves disease. Study-wide background: Positivity for TSH receptor antibodies plus over 5 years of antithyroid drugs meant persistent Graves' disease. Study outcomes and limitations: Thyroid tissue went unexamined; only peripheral blood was analyzed. Persistent patients shared some 2,500 public clonotypes among themselves. Newly diagnosed patients shared fewer, at under 1,000.

Trimming cost V 0 bases and J 2 bases, with 13 bases left between them. The CDR3 runs 16 residues. CDR1 SQVTM and CDR2 ANQGSEA come from the germline V gene. This clonotype has more than one count but fewer than ten. Its specificity is unknown. Relying on iRepertoire HTBI primers and Arm-PCR of CDR3 regions, the team built TCR beta libraries. Each CDR3 protein gets one entry after TCRdb re-called the multiplex PCR reads with MiXCR. The sample contains around 510,000 distinct CDR3 sequences, 20% to 25% of which appear only once. The time point: persistent/refractory GD, antithyroid drugs over 5 years with positive TRAb. Extracted RNA from PBMCs served as the source of the TCR library.

The chain couples TRBV29-1 to TRBJ2-2; the D gene is possibly TRBD1 (6 bases). Here the sequenced sample was peripheral blood mononuclear cells (PBMCs), taken when the disease was refractory, from a patient treated with antithyroid drugs. The TCR was taken from a female donor with Graves disease. CDR3 sequence (DNA): TGCAGCGTTGAAGATGGGACACACTCCAACACCGGGGAGCTGTTTTTT. Translation: CSVEDGTHSNTGELFF.